These 4 T cell receptor beta chains were all obtained from the same sample, sequenced in a study of T cells after yellow fever vaccination. One entry per CDR3 protein, called by TCRdb with MiXCR from the 5' RACE reads. There are about 130,000 distinct CDR3 sequences in the sample; more than 7.5% occur only once, and about two fifths lies in the top ten. The sample here was CD8+ T cells sorted from PBMCs, taken on the day of the yellow fever booster vaccination. Every receptor here comes from a man aged 18 to 35 who received the YFV17D yellow fever vaccine.

The chain's CDR3 is CASSLDWGGTGELFF. In DNA, the CDR3 is TGTGCCAGCAGCTTAGACTGGGGGGGGACCGGGGAGCTGTTTTTT. The chain combines TRBV7-8 with TRBJ2-2; 7 nucleotides line up with TRBD2. Germline trimming cut 1 base from V and 5 bases from J; bases unmatched to any gene: 4. The CDR3 is 15 amino acids. Germline CDR1 and CDR2: SGHVS and FQNEAQ.

This clonotype has ten or more counts. V usage is TRBV4-3 and J usage is TRBJ2-1, with a tentative D call TRBD1 (8 bases). V lost 1 base to trimming and J lost 5 bases, with 12 bases between them. This CDR3 contains 15 residues. The germline gives CDR1 LGHNA, CDR2 YSLEER. In DNA, the CDR3 is TGCGCCAGCAGCCAAGGGACAGGGAGGGACAATGAGCAGTTCTTC. This codes for CASSQGTGRDNEQFF.

This clonotype has more than one count but fewer than ten. The gene calls are TRBV10-3 and TRBJ2-7, with no clear D. This CDR3 spans 12 amino acids. V lost 3 bases and J 3 bases, leaving 6 bases between the germline ends. Germline V CDR1 and CDR2: ENHRY, SYGVKD. CDR3 DNA: TGTGCCATCAGTGATAACAGCTACGAGCAGTACTTC. It is translated as CAISDNSYEQYF.

The chain recombines TRBV4-1 with TRBJ1-1; tentatively, D is TRBD1 (6 bases). Germline values: CDR1 MGHRA, CDR2 YSYEKL. The germline V and J ends were trimmed by 0 bases and 0 bases, with 23 bases remaining between them. This CDR3 is built from 20 residues. The CDR3 bases are TGCGCCAGCAGCCAAGATCGAGTGGTAGCCAGGGGTACGTTGAACACTGAAGCTTTCTTT. Protein sequence: CASSQDRVVARGTLNTEAFF.